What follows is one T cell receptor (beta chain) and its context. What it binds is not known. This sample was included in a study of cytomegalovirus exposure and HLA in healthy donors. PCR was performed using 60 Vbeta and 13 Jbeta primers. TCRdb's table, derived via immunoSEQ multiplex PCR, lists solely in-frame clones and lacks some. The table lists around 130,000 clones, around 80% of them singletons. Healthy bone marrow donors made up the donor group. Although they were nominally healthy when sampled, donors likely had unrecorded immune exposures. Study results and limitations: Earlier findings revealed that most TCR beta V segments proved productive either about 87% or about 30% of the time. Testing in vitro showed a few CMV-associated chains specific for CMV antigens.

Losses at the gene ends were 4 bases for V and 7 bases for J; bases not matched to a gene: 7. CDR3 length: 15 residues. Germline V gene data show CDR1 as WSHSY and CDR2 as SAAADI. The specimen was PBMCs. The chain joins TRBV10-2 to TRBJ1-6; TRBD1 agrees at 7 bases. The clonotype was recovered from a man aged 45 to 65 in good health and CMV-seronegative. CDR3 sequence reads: CASSAWTGPNSPLHF. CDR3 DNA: TGCGCCAGCAGTGCTTGGACAGGCCCGAATTCACCCCTCCACTTT.